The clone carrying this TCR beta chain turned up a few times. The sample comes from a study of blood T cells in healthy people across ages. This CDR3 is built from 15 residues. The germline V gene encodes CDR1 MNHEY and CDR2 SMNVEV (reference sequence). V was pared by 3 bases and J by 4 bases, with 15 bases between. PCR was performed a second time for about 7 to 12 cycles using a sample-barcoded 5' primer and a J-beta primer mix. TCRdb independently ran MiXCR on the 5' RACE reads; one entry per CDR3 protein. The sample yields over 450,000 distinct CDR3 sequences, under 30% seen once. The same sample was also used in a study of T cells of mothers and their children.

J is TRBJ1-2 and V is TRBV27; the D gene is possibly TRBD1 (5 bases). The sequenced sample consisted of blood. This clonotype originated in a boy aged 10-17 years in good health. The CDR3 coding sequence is TGTGCCAGCAGTTTTAGTGGGGGACGATCCTATGGCTACACCTTC. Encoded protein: CASSFSGGRSYGYTF.